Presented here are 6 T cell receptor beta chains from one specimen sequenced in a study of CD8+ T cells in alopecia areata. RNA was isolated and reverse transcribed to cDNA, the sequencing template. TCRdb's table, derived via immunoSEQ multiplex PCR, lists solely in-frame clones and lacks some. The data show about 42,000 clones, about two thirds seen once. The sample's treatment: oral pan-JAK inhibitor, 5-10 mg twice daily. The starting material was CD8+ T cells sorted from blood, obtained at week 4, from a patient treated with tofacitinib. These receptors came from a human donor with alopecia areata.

The chain's CDR3 is CASSLEGQSPETQYF. The CDR3 bases are TGCGCCAGCAGCTTGGAGGGACAGTCCCCTGAGACCCAGTACTTC. This chain connects TRBV5-1 to TRBJ2-5; 7 bases agree with TRBD1. V shed 0 bases and J 5 bases; nucleotides not matched to a gene: 7. The length of the CDR3 is 15 residues. Per the germline V gene, CDR1 is SGHRS and CDR2 is YFSETQ.

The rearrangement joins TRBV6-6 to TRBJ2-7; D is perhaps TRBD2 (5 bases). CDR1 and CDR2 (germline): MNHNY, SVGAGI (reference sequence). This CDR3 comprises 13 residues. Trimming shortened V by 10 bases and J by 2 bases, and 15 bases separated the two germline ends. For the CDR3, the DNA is TGTGCCACCTCGTACGAGGAGGCCTACGAGCAGTACTTC. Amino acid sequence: CATSYEEAYEQYF.

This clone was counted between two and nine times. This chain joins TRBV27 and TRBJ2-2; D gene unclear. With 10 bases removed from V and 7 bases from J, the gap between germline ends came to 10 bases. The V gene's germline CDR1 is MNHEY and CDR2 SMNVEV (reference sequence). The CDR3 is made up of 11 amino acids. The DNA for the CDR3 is TGTGCCACCAAAACTGGCGGGGAGCTGTTTTTT. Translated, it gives CATKTGGELFF.

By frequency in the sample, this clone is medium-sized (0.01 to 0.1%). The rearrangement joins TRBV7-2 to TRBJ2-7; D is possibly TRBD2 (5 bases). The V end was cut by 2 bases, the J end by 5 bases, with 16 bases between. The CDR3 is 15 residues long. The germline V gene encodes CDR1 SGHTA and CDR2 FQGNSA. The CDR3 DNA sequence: TGTGCCAGCAGCTTATACGGGGAAGATTGGGACGAGCAGTACTTC. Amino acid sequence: CASSLYGEDWDEQYF.

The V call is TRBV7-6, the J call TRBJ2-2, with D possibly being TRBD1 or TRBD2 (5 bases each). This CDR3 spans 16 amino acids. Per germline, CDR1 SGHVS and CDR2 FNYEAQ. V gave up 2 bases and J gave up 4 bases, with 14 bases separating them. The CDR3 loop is CASSLRGSHTTGELFF. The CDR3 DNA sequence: TGTGCCAGCAGCTTACGGGGCTCCCATACCACCGGGGAGCTGTTTTTT.

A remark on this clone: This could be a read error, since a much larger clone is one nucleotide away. The CDR3 spells CASSYGQMNTEAFF. The CDR3, as DNA: TGTGCCAGCAGCTACGGACAGATGAACACTGAAGCTTTCTTT. V and J are TRBV11-2 and TRBJ1-1; tentatively, D is TRBD1 (6 bases). V dropped 4 bases and J dropped 0 bases, with 9 bases sitting between them. CDR1 SGHAT and CDR2 FQNNGV come from the germline V gene. CDR3 length equals 14 residues.